This TCR beta chain is drawn from a study of blood T cell repertoires in COVID-19 (dated by TCRdb to 2019 to 2021). For the study in its entirety: The collaborator samples originated in the United States, Italy and Spain and spanned the acute and convalescent phases of COVID-19. Where HLA class I and class II types were available, the types were taken from metadata supplied by the sample provider, not from assay-based typing. The repertoires were made available in a free public database intended to serve as a resource for research on the immune response to SARS-CoV-2. The samples were drawn from the first 160 participants of the ongoing ImmuneRACE study and from 1,254 subjects provided by 6 global collaborators. The material from the prospective study consisted of cDNA or gDNA derived from T cells, B-cell-depleted T cells, or PBMCs. Sample metadata almost always included a de-identified subject ID, COVID-19 status, age in years and sex. The dataset comprised deeply sampled blood TCRbeta repertoires from subjects exposed to, actively infected with, or recovered from COVID-19.

Taken from cysteine to phenylalanine, the CDR3 has 19 residues. The read is trimmed to its CDR3 DNA, 57 bases read in frame from base 1. A remark on this clone: This clone's antigen is unknown. One base away there is no much larger clone; base qualities are not given.

Collaborating institutions collected whole blood in K2EDTA tubes following their own protocols. Collaborator samples were shipped for TCRbeta analysis as frozen whole blood, isolated PBMCs, or DNA extracted from either sample type. The full study reports these points: How much clinical and demographic metadata was included differed by source and by participant, and the metadata was provided uncurated.

TCRbeta CDR3 regions were amplified from genomic DNA by means of the immunoSEQ Assay, a bias-controlled multiplex PCR. The original methods were these. The number of nucleated cells in each sample was estimated by amplification of reference gene primers within the assay. To quantify the absolute abundance of each unique TCRbeta CDR3 rearrangement, sequence reads were collapsed and filtered. Productive Simpson clonality was computed per sample as the square root of Simpson's diversity index over productive rearrangements. Imported from immuneACCESS, the table was reduced by TCRdb to in-frame sequences with V and J called. These copies leave out some clones; in studies compared against another copy, an unresolved V gene accounts for under half, and the cause of the remainder is not known. D and trimming were read from the DNA, whereas the V and J calls and clone size are those reported in that table. Across this sample there are 60,000 to 75,000 clones, with around 86% seen only once. Roughly 13% of the sample is taken by the ten largest.

Sequencing input: peripheral blood. The chain links TRBV21-1 with TRBJ2-7; no DNA check was done on the table's D call, TRBD1. TRBV21-1 corresponds to a pseudogene. This TCR was recovered from a woman aged 55-69 years with acute or convalescent COVID-19. The DNA reads TGTGCCAGCAGCACAAGCGAGCAGACAGGTGGAGTTTCCCTCTACGAGCAGTACTTC. This yields the protein CASSTSEQTGGVSLYEQYF.